The 27 T cell receptor beta chains presented below share a single source sample, sequenced in a study of OX40 agonist ivuxolimab in advanced cancers. Clones were read by immunoSEQ multiplex PCR, and TCRdb kept only the in-frame ones, dropping some. The data show about 79,000 clones, about 89% seen once. This sample comprised CD4+ or CD8+ T cells sorted from blood, obtained in a trial of the OX40 agonist ivuxolimab. Source of these receptors: an adult with an advanced solid tumor such as melanoma, head and neck, liver or kidney cancer.

The chain combines TRBV6-1 with TRBJ2-5; the D is unclear. Germline-derived CDR1 and CDR2 are MNHNS and SASEGT. V lost 3 bases, J lost 2 bases, and 13 bases lay in between. This CDR3 region has 15 residues. The CDR3 sequence is CASSDFTGRQETQYF. The CDR3 coding sequence is TGTGCCAGCAGTGACTTCACCGGGCGGCAAGAGACCCAGTACTTC.

The chain carries TRBV7-8 and TRBJ2-7; D possibly corresponds to TRBD1 (5 bases). CDR3 length equals 13 residues. With 5 bases removed from V and 5 bases from J, the gap between germline ends came to 13 bases. The germline V gene has CDR1 SGHVS and CDR2 FQNEAQ. The CDR3 DNA sequence: TGTGCCAGCAGCCAAGACCTAGGGGACGAGCAGTACTTC. This encodes CASSQDLGDEQYF.

The chain recombines TRBV19 with TRBJ2-3, with 9 bases aligning to TRBD1. There are 15 residues in the CDR3. Germline V gene sequence: CDR1 LNHDA, CDR2 SQIVND (reference sequence). The V gene end was trimmed by 1 base and the J gene end by 1 base; junction bases not matched to a gene: 0. The CDR3 region has the DNA TGTGCCAGTAGTATAGGGACAGGGGGCACAGATACGCAGTATTTT. This translates into CASSIGTGGTDTQYF.

The gene calls are TRBV9 and TRBJ2-7; D ambiguous. CDR1 is SGDLS, CDR2 YYNGEE, per germline. The CDR3 runs to 14 residues. Trimming shortened V by 0 bases and J by 0 bases, and 7 bases separated the two germline ends. CDR3 DNA: TGTGCCAGCAGCGTAGGTCCCAACTCCTACGAGCAGTACTTC. Its protein is CASSVGPNSYEQYF.

The V gene is TRBV2, the J gene TRBJ2-7; D unclear. V shed 1 base and J shed 1 base, with 11 bases lying between them. CDR3 size: 15 residues. Germline CDR1 is SNHLY and CDR2 is FYNNEI. The CDR3 DNA reads TGTGCCAGCAGTGAAGGAGCTAGGAAGTCCTACGAGCAGTACTTC. As protein: CASSEGARKSYEQYF.

The genes are TRBV9 and TRBJ2-1; D might be TRBD1 (6 bases). This CDR3 spans 13 amino acids. The V and J ends lost 5 bases and 4 bases respectively, with 10 bases between them. Germline assignment: CDR1 SGDLS and CDR2 YYNGEE. The CDR3 protein is CASRGQSYNEQFF. The CDR3 region has the DNA TGTGCCAGCAGAGGACAGAGTTACAATGAGCAGTTCTTC.

The chain uses TRBV30 and TRBJ2-1; 10 bases map to TRBD2. J gave up 7 bases and V 5 bases, and 8 bases lay outside the gene matches. This CDR3 is 14 amino acids long. Germline V gives CDR1 GTSNPN, CDR2 SVGIG (reference sequence). CDR3 DNA sequence: TGTGCCTGGGGTACTAGCGGGGATTGGAATGAGCAGTTCTTC. Amino acids: CAWGTSGDWNEQFF.

The rearrangement uses TRBV4-1 and TRBJ2-5; weak D call: TRBD2 (5 bases). In germline, CDR1 is MGHRA, CDR2 YSYEKL. The CDR3 runs to 14 residues. V gave up 6 bases and J gave up 1 base, with 12 bases separating them. The CDR3 coding sequence is TGCGCCAGCAGGGCGGCGGAGGTCCAAGAGACCCAGTACTTC. This gives the protein CASRAAEVQETQYF.

The chain links TRBV19 to TRBJ2-7; D is undetermined. This CDR3 is built from 13 residues. Germline CDR1 LNHDA, CDR2 SQIVND (reference sequence). The germline V and J ends were trimmed by 1 base and 4 bases, with 8 bases remaining between them. CDR3 sequence reads: CASSIGTSYEQYF. As DNA, the CDR3 is TGTGCCAGTAGTATAGGCACGAGTTACGAGCAGTACTTC. The full variable domain, with the rest looked up from reference TRBV19 and TRBJ2-7, is DGGITQSPKYLFRKEGQNVTLSCEQNLNHDAMYWYRQDPGQGLRLIYYSQIVNDFQKGDIAEGYSVSREKKESFPLTVTSAQKNPTAFYLCASSIGTSYEQYFGPGTRLTVT.

V and J are TRBV9 and TRBJ2-7; TRBD1 matches 9 bases. There are 16 residues in the CDR3. Germline V lookup: CDR1 SGDLS, CDR2 YYNGEE. Germline trimming cut 4 bases from V and 1 base from J; bases unmatched to any gene: 9. The CDR3 loop reads CASSPAGTGTSYEQYF. The CDR3 DNA is TGTGCCAGCAGCCCAGCCGGGACAGGGACTTCCTACGAGCAGTACTTC.

This clone occurred once. The chain carries TRBV19 and TRBJ2-2, with D perhaps matching TRBD1 or TRBD2 (5 bases each). V lost 9 bases and J lost 6, with 23 bases in between. CDR1 is LNHDA and CDR2 is SQIVND in the germline V gene (reference sequence). This CDR3 has 16 residues. CDR3 nucleotides: TGTGCCAGCGCTATAGTGGACTTCCAGGGAGCCGGGGAGCTGTTTTTT. This codes for CASAIVDFQGAGELFF.

A remark on this clone: Additional DNA sequences in this sample encode the identical CDR3. V usage is TRBV30 and J usage is TRBJ1-1, with D tentatively TRBD1 (6 bases). V was pared by 1 base and J by 1 base, with 10 bases between. The CDR3 totals 14 residues. CDR1 is GTSNPN and CDR2 is SVGIG in the germline V gene (reference sequence). The CDR3 is CAWSEGVGNTEAFF. In DNA form, the CDR3 reads TGTGCCTGGAGTGAGGGGGTGGGGAACACTGAAGCTTTCTTT. Based on the CDR3 plus reference TRBV30 and TRBJ1-1, the full variable domain is SQTIHQWPATLVQPVGSPLSLECTVEGTSNPNLYWYRQAAGRGLQLLFYSVGIGQISSEVPQNLSASRPQDRQFILSSKKLLLSDSGFYLCAWSEGVGNTEAFFGQGTRLTVV.

This clone has a handful of counts. The V call is TRBV10-1, the J call TRBJ2-3; D is possibly TRBD2 (6 bases). Germline-derived CDR1 and CDR2 are WNHNN and SYGVQD (reference sequence). The CDR3 runs to 13 residues. Trimming shortened V by 7 bases and J by 7 bases, and 15 bases separated the two germline ends. CDR3 protein: CASTAGRGNTQYF. The CDR3 region has the DNA TGCGCCAGCACCGCGGGAAGGGGTAATACGCAGTATTTT.

The chain combines TRBV30 with TRBJ1-2; D is possibly TRBD1 (6 bases). There are 13 residues in the CDR3. The germline gives CDR1 GTSNPN, CDR2 SVGIG (reference sequence). V was trimmed by 5 bases and J by 4 bases, leaving 14 bases between them. As DNA, the CDR3 is TGTGCCTGGGCGACAGGTGACCTCTATGGCTACACCTTC. Residues: CAWATGDLYGYTF.

This rearrangement joins TRBV11-2 to TRBJ2-3; maybe TRBD2 (6 bases). Trimming removed 5 bases from V and 2 bases from J, with 17 bases in between. The CDR3 sequence is 16 residues long. Looked up from germline, CDR1 is SGHAT and CDR2 is FQNNGV. The CDR3, as DNA: TGTGCCAGCAGCCCGCGGGACTGGCAGGACACAGATACGCAGTATTTT. It encodes CASSPRDWQDTDTQYF.

The rearrangement uses TRBV6-5 and TRBJ1-1; D uncertain. The CDR3 is 13 amino acids. V lost 2 bases, J lost 3 bases, and 7 bases lay in between. Looked up from germline, CDR1 is MNHEY and CDR2 is SVGAGI. The CDR3 DNA reads TGTGCCAGCAGTTACAGTGGGTACACTGAAGCTTTCTTT. This translates into CASSYSGYTEAFF.

This clone was observed a few times. V gene TRBV18 combines with J gene TRBJ2-3, with 9 bases that match TRBD1. This CDR3 contains 16 residues. J gave up 1 base and V 3 bases, and 5 bases lay outside the gene matches. Germline V CDR1 and CDR2: KGHSH, LQKENI. The CDR3 is CASSPINRGRTDTQYF. In DNA, the CDR3 is TGTGCCAGCTCACCGATTAACAGGGGGCGCACAGATACGCAGTATTTT.

J is TRBJ2-5 and V is TRBV4-1, with 8 bases fitting TRBD2. J was trimmed by 1 base and V by 1 base; bases with no gene match: 8. This CDR3 spans 17 amino acids. The germline CDR1 and CDR2 sequences are MGHRA and YSYEKL. The CDR3 DNA is TGCGCCAGCAGCCAAGCTTCGGGAGGGGAGGCCCAAGAGACCCAGTACTTC. Its translation: CASSQASGGEAQETQYF.

V is TRBV5-4 and J is TRBJ2-3; 10 bases line up with TRBD2. The CDR3 contains 15 residues. Germline loops: CDR1 SGHNT, CDR2 YYREEE (reference sequence). Trimming at V came to 2 bases and at J to 0 bases, leaving 0 bases not matched to a gene. CDR3 nucleotides: TGTGCCAGCAGCTTAGCGGGAGGGAGCACAGATACGCAGTATTTT. It encodes CASSLAGGSTDTQYF.

The chain uses TRBV18 and TRBJ2-7; D gene unclear. The V end lost 3 bases, the J end lost 0 bases, and 15 bases lay between the germline ends. This CDR3 is 16 amino acids long. Germline lookup yields CDR1 KGHSH and CDR2 LQKENI. The CDR3 DNA reads as TGTGCCAGCTCACCGACACGCAATTCAGGCTCCTACGAGCAGTACTTC. It specifies CASSPTRNSGSYEQYF.

The J gene is TRBJ1-2, the V gene TRBV27; no clear D. Germline-derived CDR1 and CDR2 are MNHEY and SMNVEV (reference sequence). V lost 4 bases and J lost 3, with 15 bases in between. The CDR3 runs 15 residues. CDR3 in amino acids: CASSSRVPQDYGYTF. In DNA, the CDR3 is TGTGCCAGCAGTTCTCGCGTGCCCCAAGACTATGGCTACACCTTC.

Worth noting for this clone: This CDR3 is also generated by other DNA sequences in the sample. The chain joins TRBV27 to TRBJ2-7; D ambiguous. The germline CDR1 and CDR2 sequences are MNHEY and SMNVEV (reference sequence). The V and J ends lost 0 bases and 0 bases respectively, with 6 bases between them. This CDR3 has 14 residues. CDR3 nucleotide sequence: TGTGCCAGCAGTTTATCTGGGCCCTCCTACGAGCAGTACTTC. Amino acids: CASSLSGPSYEQYF.

The chain recombines TRBV29-1 with TRBJ2-3, with D uncertain. The CDR3 is 12 amino acids. Between the trimmed V and J ends, which lost 5 bases and 2 bases, there was a span of 8 bases. Germline V lookup: CDR1 SQVTM, CDR2 ANQGSEA. The CDR3 region is CSVRQNTDTQYF. CDR3 bases: TGCAGCGTTAGGCAGAACACAGATACGCAGTATTTT.

This chain joins TRBV6-5 and TRBJ2-2; weak D call: TRBD1 (6 bases). Trimming left V 0 bases short and J 7 bases short, with 15 bases between. The CDR3 totals 16 residues. From germline, CDR1 is MNHEY and CDR2 SVGAGI. The CDR3 protein is CASSYSGPGVNGELFF. CDR3 in DNA: TGTGCCAGCAGTTACTCGGGGCCAGGGGTAAACGGGGAGCTGTTTTTT.

CDR3: CASGSISGRALNEQFF. In nucleotides, the CDR3 is TGTGCTAGTGGTTCCATCAGCGGGAGGGCCCTTAATGAGCAGTTCTTC. The chain links TRBV12-5 to TRBJ2-1; 10 bases fit TRBD2. This CDR3 spans 16 amino acids. V dropped 4 bases and J dropped 7; count of bases not matched to a gene: 10. The germline CDR1 and CDR2 sequences are LGHNT and FRNRAP.

The chain employs TRBV28 and TRBJ2-5; D may be TRBD1 (6 bases). The V end lost 6 bases, the J end lost 5 bases, and 16 bases lay between the germline ends. Germline V gives CDR1 MDHEN, CDR2 SYDVKM. There are 14 residues in the CDR3. CDR3 region: CASREGQPGETQYF. CDR3 bases: TGTGCCAGCAGAGAGGGACAACCGGGGGAGACCCAGTACTTC.

The V gene is TRBV4-1, the J gene TRBJ2-3, with 9 nucleotides matching TRBD1. Germline-derived CDR1 and CDR2 are MGHRA and YSYEKL. The CDR3 is 15 amino acids. Trimming took 4 bases from V and 4 from J; bases not matched to a gene: 6. The CDR3 nucleotides read TGCGCCAGCAGCCCCACAGGGGGCGCCGCAGATACGCAGTATTTT. Translated, it gives CASSPTGGAADTQYF.